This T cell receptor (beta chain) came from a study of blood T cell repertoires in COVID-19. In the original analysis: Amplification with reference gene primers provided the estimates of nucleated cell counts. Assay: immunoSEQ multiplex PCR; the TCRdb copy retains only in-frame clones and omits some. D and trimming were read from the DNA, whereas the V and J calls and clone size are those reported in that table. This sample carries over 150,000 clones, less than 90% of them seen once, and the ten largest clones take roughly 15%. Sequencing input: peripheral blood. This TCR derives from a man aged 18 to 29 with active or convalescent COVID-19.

The CDR3 reads CASSQGASGTYEQYF. The CDR3 bases are TGCGCCAGCAGCCAAGGAGCTAGCGGGACATACGAGCAGTACTTC. The V call is TRBV4-1, the J call TRBJ2-7; 9 bases are a match to TRBD2. The V gene end was trimmed by 1 base and the J gene end by 4 bases; junction bases not matched to a gene: 5. Germline V CDR1 and CDR2: MGHRA, YSYEKL. CDR3 size: 15 residues.